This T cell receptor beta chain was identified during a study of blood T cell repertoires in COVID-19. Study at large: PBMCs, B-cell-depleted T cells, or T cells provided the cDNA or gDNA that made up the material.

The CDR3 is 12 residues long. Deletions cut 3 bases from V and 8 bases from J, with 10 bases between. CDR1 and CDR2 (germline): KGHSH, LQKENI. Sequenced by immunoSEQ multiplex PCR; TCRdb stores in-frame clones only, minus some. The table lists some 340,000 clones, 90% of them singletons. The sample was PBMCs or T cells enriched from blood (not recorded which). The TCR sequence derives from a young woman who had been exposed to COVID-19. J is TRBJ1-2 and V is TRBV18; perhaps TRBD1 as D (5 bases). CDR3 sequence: CASSPGPKGYTF. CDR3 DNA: TGTGCCAGCTCACCGGGGCCCAAGGGCTACACCTTC.